This T cell receptor beta chain emerged from a study of T cell clonotyping in hematopoietic cell transplantation. The time point: recipient sample about 28 days before transplant, after cytoreduction. TCRdb's copy holds only in-frame clones and misses some; the assay was immunoSEQ multiplex PCR. The repertoire includes some 28,000 clones, about four fifths of them detected once, and about 1.7% sits in the top ten. This CDR3 contains 15 residues. V was cut by 1 base and J by 4 bases, with 13 bases left in between. CDR1 is LGHNA and CDR2 is YSLEER in the germline V gene. Study-level findings and limits: Without cell sorting, CD4 versus CD8 contributions remain unresolved. After transplant, recipient diversity fell while pathologically expanded clonotypes grew through day 180.

Regarding this clone: Its antigen is undetermined.

The specimen comprised peripheral blood mononuclear cells, sampled before stem cell transplant. The clonotype was recovered from a man aged 35-49 years with acute myeloid leukemia. Some clones in this sample may be carry-over from other donors' samples. The chain employs TRBV4-3 and TRBJ1-1; D is unclear. CDR3 in amino acids: CASSQGVAPFTEAFF. The CDR3, as DNA: TGCGCCAGCAGCCAAGGCGTGGCGCCCTTCACTGAAGCTTTCTTT.